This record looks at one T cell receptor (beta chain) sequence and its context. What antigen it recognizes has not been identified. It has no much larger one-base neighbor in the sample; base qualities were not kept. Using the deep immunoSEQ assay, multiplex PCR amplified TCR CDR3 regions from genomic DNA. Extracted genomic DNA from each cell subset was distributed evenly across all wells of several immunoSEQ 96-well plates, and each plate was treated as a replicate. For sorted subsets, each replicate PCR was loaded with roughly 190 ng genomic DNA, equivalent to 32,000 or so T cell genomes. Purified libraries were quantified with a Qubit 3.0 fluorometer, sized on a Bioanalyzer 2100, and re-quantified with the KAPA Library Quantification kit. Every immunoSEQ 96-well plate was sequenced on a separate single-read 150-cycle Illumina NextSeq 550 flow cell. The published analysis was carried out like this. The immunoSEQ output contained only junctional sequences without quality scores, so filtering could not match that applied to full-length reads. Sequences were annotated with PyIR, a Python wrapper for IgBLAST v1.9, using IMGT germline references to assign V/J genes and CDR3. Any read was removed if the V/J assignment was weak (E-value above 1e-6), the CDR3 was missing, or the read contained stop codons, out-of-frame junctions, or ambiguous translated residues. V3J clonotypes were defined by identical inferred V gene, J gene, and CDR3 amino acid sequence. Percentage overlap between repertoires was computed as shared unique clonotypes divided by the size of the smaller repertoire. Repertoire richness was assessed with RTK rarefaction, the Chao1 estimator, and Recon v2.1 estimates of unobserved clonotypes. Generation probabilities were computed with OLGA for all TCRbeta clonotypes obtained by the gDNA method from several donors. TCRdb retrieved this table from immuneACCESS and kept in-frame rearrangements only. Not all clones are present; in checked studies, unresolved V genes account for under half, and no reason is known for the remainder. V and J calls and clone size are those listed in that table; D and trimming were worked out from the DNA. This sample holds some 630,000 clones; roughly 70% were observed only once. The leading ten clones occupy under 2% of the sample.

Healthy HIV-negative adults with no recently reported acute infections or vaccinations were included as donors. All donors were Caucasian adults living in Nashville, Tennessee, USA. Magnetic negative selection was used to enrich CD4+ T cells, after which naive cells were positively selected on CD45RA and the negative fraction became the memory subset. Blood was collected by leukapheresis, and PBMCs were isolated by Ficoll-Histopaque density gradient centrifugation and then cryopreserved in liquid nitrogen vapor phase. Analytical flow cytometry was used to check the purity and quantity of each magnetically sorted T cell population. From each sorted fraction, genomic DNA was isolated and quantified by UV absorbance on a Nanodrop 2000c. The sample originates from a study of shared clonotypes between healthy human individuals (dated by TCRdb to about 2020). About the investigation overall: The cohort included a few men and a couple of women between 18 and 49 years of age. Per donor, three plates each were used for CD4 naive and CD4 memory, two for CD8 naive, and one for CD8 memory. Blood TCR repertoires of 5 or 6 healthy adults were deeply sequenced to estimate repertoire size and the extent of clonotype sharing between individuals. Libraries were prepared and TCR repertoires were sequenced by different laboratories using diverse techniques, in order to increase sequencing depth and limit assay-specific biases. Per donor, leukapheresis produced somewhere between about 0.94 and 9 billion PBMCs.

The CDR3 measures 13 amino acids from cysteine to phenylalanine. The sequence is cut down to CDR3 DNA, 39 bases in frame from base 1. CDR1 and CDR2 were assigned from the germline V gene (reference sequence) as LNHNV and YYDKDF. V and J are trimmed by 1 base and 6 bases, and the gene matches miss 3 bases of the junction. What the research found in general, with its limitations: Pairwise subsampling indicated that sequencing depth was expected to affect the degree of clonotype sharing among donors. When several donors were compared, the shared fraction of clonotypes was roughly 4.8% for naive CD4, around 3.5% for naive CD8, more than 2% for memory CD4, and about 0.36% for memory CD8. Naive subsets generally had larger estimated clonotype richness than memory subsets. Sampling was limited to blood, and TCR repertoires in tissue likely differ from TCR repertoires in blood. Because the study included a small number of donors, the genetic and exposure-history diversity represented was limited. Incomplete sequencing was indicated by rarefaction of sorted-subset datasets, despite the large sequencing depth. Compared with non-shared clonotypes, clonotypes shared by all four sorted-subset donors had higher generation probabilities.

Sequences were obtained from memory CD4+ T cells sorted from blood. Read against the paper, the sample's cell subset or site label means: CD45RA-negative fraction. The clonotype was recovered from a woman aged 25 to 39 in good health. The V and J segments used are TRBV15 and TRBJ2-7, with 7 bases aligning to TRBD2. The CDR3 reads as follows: CATSRGEGREQYF. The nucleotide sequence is TGTGCCACCAGCAGAGGGGAGGGTCGCGAGCAGTACTTC.